The 9 T cell receptor beta chains presented below share a single source sample, sequenced in a study of shared clonotypes between healthy human individuals. Only in-frame clones appear in the TCRdb table, and some are missing; sequencing was by immunoSEQ multiplex PCR. The sample shows over 2 million clones, 92% of them seen only once. The sample comprised naive CD4+ T cells from PBMCs. Described subset: CD45RA+ positively selected. The receptor source for this set is a man aged 18 to 29 in good health. Some clones in this sample may be carry-over from other donors' samples.

The V gene is TRBV7-9, the J gene TRBJ1-2, with D possibly TRBD1 on 6 matching bases. Trimming stripped 1 base from V and 6 bases from J, with 12 bases between. This CDR3 comprises 14 residues. The germline V gene has CDR1 SEHNR and CDR2 FQNEAQ (reference sequence). CDR3 nucleotides: TGTGCCAGCAGCTTAGTGGTTTCAGGGGATGGCTACACCTTC. Translation gives CASSLVVSGDGYTF.

This sequence joins TRBV6-5 and TRBJ2-7, with D unclear. The CDR3 extends over 15 amino acids. Germline assignment: CDR1 MNHEY and CDR2 SVGAGI. Trimming left V 0 bases short and J 0 bases short, with 9 bases between. CDR3 nucleotide sequence: TGTGCCAGCAGTTACTCTGCTGCCTACTCCTACGAGCAGTACTTC. Residues: CASSYSAAYSYEQYF.

This clone came up a few times. This chain connects TRBV4-3 to TRBJ1-1; D not certain. V was shortened by 0 bases and J by 6 bases, with 8 bases between the two germline ends. The CDR3 has 13 residues. Germline V gene lookup returns CDR1 LGHNA and CDR2 YSLEER. The DNA of the CDR3 is TGCGCCAGCAGCCAAGAGGCATTGGCTGAAGCTTTCTTT. It translates to CASSQEALAEAFF.

This chain connects TRBV19 to TRBJ1-2; a possible D gene is TRBD1 (5 bases). CDR3 length: 12 residues. Germline CDR1 LNHDA, CDR2 SQIVND (reference sequence). Trimming removed 1 base at V and 8 bases at J, with 8 bases between. CDR3 in amino acids: CASSIGDGGYTF. The CDR3, as DNA: TGTGCCAGTAGTATAGGGGACGGAGGCTACACCTTC.

This chain connects TRBV19 to TRBJ2-7, with 13 bases lining up with TRBD2. Germline V lookup: CDR1 LNHDA, CDR2 SQIVND (reference sequence). V shed 5 bases and J 4 bases; nucleotides not matched to a gene: 20. The CDR3 contains 20 residues. CDR3 in amino acids: CASSRKRLAGGTLFPYEQYF. CDR3 nucleotide sequence: TGTGCCAGTAGTCGAAAGCGACTAGCGGGAGGAACCCTTTTTCCATACGAGCAGTACTTC.

The chain couples TRBV5-1 to TRBJ1-2; D may be TRBD1 (6 bases). The V gene's germline CDR1 is SGHRS and CDR2 YFSETQ. This CDR3 region has 14 residues. With 2 bases removed from V and 5 bases from J, the gap between germline ends came to 13 bases. CDR3 residues: CASSFPGARYGYTF. The CDR3 nucleotides are TGCGCCAGCAGCTTTCCGGGGGCACGGTATGGCTACACCTTC. The full variable domain, with the rest looked up from reference TRBV5-1 and TRBJ1-2, is KAGVTQTPRYLIKTRGQQVTLSCSPISGHRSVSWYQQTPGQGLQFLFEYFSETQRNKGNFPGRFSGRQFSNSRSEMNVSTLELGDSALYLCASSFPGARYGYTFGSGTRLTVV.

The sample holds a few counts of this clone. The V call is TRBV5-1, the J call TRBJ2-6; D is perhaps TRBD1 or TRBD2 (5 bases each). Germline values: CDR1 SGHRS, CDR2 YFSETQ. Between the trimmed V and J ends, which lost 2 bases and 3 bases, there was a span of 18 bases. CDR3 size: 18 residues. The CDR3 DNA reads TGCGCCAGCAGCTTCACGTCTCCGGGACCCCTTGGGGCCAACGTCCTGACTTTC. This translates into CASSFTSPGPLGANVLTF.

The V call is TRBV5-1, the J call TRBJ2-7, with TRBD1 matching 10 bases. The CDR3 runs to 16 residues. The trim removed 2 bases at V and 3 bases at J, leaving 8 bases unmatched. Germline values: CDR1 SGHRS, CDR2 YFSETQ. The CDR3 protein is CASSFSPGQGNYEQYF. DNA for the CDR3: TGCGCCAGCAGCTTCTCCCCGGGACAGGGGAACTACGAGCAGTACTTC.

The chain couples TRBV28 to TRBJ1-4; D ambiguous. The ends were cut back, 8 bases at V and 5 bases at J, with 12 bases in the middle. This CDR3 is built from 13 residues. Germline CDR1 and CDR2: MDHEN and SYDVKM. CDR3 residues: CASWESQNEKLFF. The CDR3, as DNA: TGTGCCAGCTGGGAATCTCAGAATGAAAAACTGTTTTTT. Filled out from reference TRBV28 and TRBJ1-4, the complete variable domain reads DVKVTQSSRYLVKRTGEKVFLECVQDMDHENMFWYRQDPGLGLRLIYFSYDVKMKEKGDIPEGYSVSREKKERFSLILESASTNQTSMYLCASWESQNEKLFFGSGTQLSVL.